The next 13 T cell receptor beta chains were all read from a single sample in a study of blood T cell repertoires in COVID-19. Clones were sequenced by immunoSEQ multiplex PCR, and TCRdb holds only the in-frame ones, with some missing. This sample has roughly 120,000 clones, with around 80% found just once. The sample taken for sequencing was peripheral blood. These receptors all come from a man in his 70s with acute or convalescent COVID-19.

This clone turned up a few times. This rearrangement joins TRBV7-9 to TRBJ1-2; 7 positions agree with TRBD1. Germline V gene sequence: CDR1 SEHNR, CDR2 FQNEAQ (reference sequence). The CDR3 has 14 residues. The V and J ends lost 1 base and 8 bases, in that order; junction bases with no gene match: 7. CDR3 amino acids: CASSLGTGTRGYTF. The CDR3 nucleotides are TGTGCCAGCAGCTTAGGGACAGGAACGCGCGGCTACACCTTC. Full variable domain (missing parts from reference TRBV7-9 and TRBJ1-2): DTGVSQNPRHKITKRGQNVTFRCDPISEHNRLYWYRQTLGQGPEFLTYFQNEAQLEKSRLLSDRFSAERPKGSFSTLEIQRTEQGDSAMYLCASSLGTGTRGYTFGSGTRLTVV.

J is TRBJ2-7 and V is TRBV12-5, with TRBD1 matching over 11 bases. With 5 bases clipped from V and 2 bases from J, the junction kept 2 bases outside the gene matches. The CDR3 is made up of 14 amino acids. In germline, CDR1 is LGHNT, CDR2 FRNRAP. This CDR3 reads CASGRGQGAYEQYF. CDR3 nucleotides: TGTGCTAGTGGTAGGGGACAGGGGGCCTACGAGCAGTACTTC.

The chain combines TRBV15 with TRBJ2-7; TRBD2 is a possible D gene (5 bases). Deletions cut 0 bases from V and 2 bases from J, with 11 bases between. Germline CDR1 is LNHNV and CDR2 is YYDKDF (reference sequence). The CDR3 totals 15 residues. The CDR3 nucleotides are TGTGCCACCAGCAGAGATTACGGGGTCACCTACGAGCAGTACTTC. Protein product: CATSRDYGVTYEQYF.

This chain links TRBV7-9 with TRBJ1-4; no firm D call. CDR1 is SEHNR, CDR2 FQNEAQ, per germline (reference sequence). The V end was cut by 0 bases, the J end by 0 bases, with 5 bases between. The length of the CDR3 is 15 residues. The DNA of the CDR3 is TGTGCCAGCAGCTTAGCCGGGGCAACTAATGAAAAACTGTTTTTT. This codes for CASSLAGATNEKLFF.

In its sample, this clone was seen once. The chain couples TRBV7-6 to TRBJ1-1; tentative D call: TRBD1 (6 bases). This CDR3 contains 13 residues. Per the germline V gene, CDR1 is SGHVS and CDR2 is FNYEAQ. The V end lost 5 bases, the J end lost 4 bases, and 11 bases lay between the germline ends. The CDR3 region has the DNA TGTGCCAGCAGCCCAGGGGTAGGCACTGAAGCTTTCTTT. It encodes CASSPGVGTEAFF. Combining the CDR3 with reference TRBV7-6 and TRBJ1-1 gives the whole variable domain GAGVSQSPRYKVTKRGQDVALRCDPISGHVSLYWYRQALGQGPEFLTYFNYEAQQDKSGLPNDRFSAERPEGSISTLTIQRTEQRDSAMYRCASSPGVGTEAFFGQGTRLTVV.

The chain uses TRBV7-6 and TRBJ2-7, with TRBD1 identical over 8 bases. Per germline, CDR1 SGHVS and CDR2 FNYEAQ. The CDR3 runs to 15 residues. With V trimmed by 6 bases and J by 1 base, 8 bases remained unmatched. The CDR3 DNA is TGTGCCAGCAGTCTTGACAGGGGCTTTTCCTACGAGCAGTACTTC. This gives the protein CASSLDRGFSYEQYF.

This clone was seen more than once but under ten times. The chain joins TRBV6-6 to TRBJ2-3, with D perhaps matching TRBD2 (6 bases). This CDR3 region has 15 residues. Trimming pared 5 bases from V and 3 bases from J, leaving 15 bases between. Germline V CDR1 and CDR2: MNHNY, SVGAGI (reference sequence). The CDR3 is CASSDGARETDTQYF. In DNA, the CDR3 is TGTGCCAGCAGTGACGGGGCACGGGAGACAGATACGCAGTATTTT.

The chain links TRBV19 to TRBJ2-2, with D possibly matching TRBD1 (5 bases). The CDR3 extends over 19 amino acids. The germline CDR1 and CDR2 sequences are LNHDA and SQIVND (reference sequence). The V gene lost 4 bases and the J gene lost 4 bases, with 25 bases spanning the gap. The CDR3: CASSKTVSSVLDFTGELFF. CDR3 bases: TGTGCCAGTAGTAAGACAGTTTCATCCGTTCTGGATTTCACCGGGGAGCTGTTTTTT.

V is TRBV7-9 and J is TRBJ2-3; 7 bases are a match to TRBD2. CDR3 length: 14 amino acids. V lost 2 bases and J lost 6; bases outside the gene matches: 5. Per germline, CDR1 SEHNR and CDR2 FQNEAQ (reference sequence). CDR3 in DNA: TGTGCCAGCAGCTTAATGGGGGGGGAGGATACGCAGTATTTT. Residues: CASSLMGGEDTQYF.

This chain links TRBV11-2 with TRBJ2-7, with 8 bases identical to TRBD1. The trim removed 4 bases at V and 3 bases at J, leaving 5 bases unmatched. In germline, CDR1 is SGHAT, CDR2 FQNNGV. The CDR3 loop spans 14 amino acids. This chain's CDR3 is CASSSSTGGYEQYF. The CDR3 DNA follows: TGTGCCAGCAGCTCCAGCACAGGGGGCTACGAGCAGTACTTC.

V is TRBV4-1 and J is TRBJ2-5, with a possible D match to TRBD1 (6 bases). CDR3 length equals 16 residues. CDR1 is MGHRA and CDR2 is YSYEKL in the germline V gene. V lost 1 base and J 1 base, leaving 13 bases between the germline ends. Here the CDR3 reads CASSQGTGLVQETQYF. The CDR3 DNA reads as TGCGCCAGCAGCCAAGGAACAGGGTTAGTCCAAGAGACCCAGTACTTC.

This clone was detected a few times. The CDR3: CASSWGTGEVLFF. Here the CDR3 DNA reads TGTGCCAGCAGCTGGGGGACAGGGGAGGTCTTGTTTTTT. J is TRBJ2-2 and V is TRBV7-2; 10 bases align to TRBD1. The CDR3 contains 13 residues. Germline V CDR1 and CDR2: SGHTA, FQGNSA. With V trimmed by 4 bases and J by 15 bases, 8 bases remained unmatched.

The chain is built from TRBV10-1 and TRBJ1-3, with unresolved D. With 3 bases removed from V and 3 bases from J, the gap between germline ends came to 15 bases. Germline V gene lookup returns CDR1 WNHNN and CDR2 SYGVQD (reference sequence). The CDR3 totals 16 residues. The CDR3 nucleotides are TGCGCCAGCAGTGATACTAACTCGGAAGGTGGAAACACCATATATTTT. This gives the protein CASSDTNSEGGNTIYF.